This TCR beta chain was captured by sequencing in a study of radiation and T cells in renal cell carcinoma (dated by TCRdb to 2019 to 2021). About the full investigation: The samples were drawn from a clinical trial, where primary renal cell carcinomas were treated with 15 Gy of stereotactic body radiation therapy and then removed by nephrectomy 4 weeks afterward. TCR beta sequencing covered roughly 53 samples in total, comprising approximately 25 tumors and roughly 27 peripheral blood samples. Across all 50 or so samples, around 4,000,000 unique CDR3 nucleotide sequences encoding about 2.4 million unique CDR3 amino acid sequences were identified.

The intended sense of this specimen's time point label: blood 2 weeks post-SBRT. The sample's treatment or condition, from its label and the paper: 15 Gy SBRT to primary tumor, nephrectomy 4 weeks later. To follow tumor-enriched clonotypes, serial peripheral blood was collected from radiation-treated patients at baseline and at 2 weeks and 4 weeks after SBRT. Every patient's renal cell carcinoma showed clear cell pathology. The QIAamp DNA Blood Mini Kit (Qiagen) was used to prepare genomic DNA for TCR sequencing. Only samples passing all quality control checks were included in the analyses. As regards this clone: Which antigen it targets is not known. An end of the junction does not agree with germline; a read error may underlie this.

TCR beta libraries were generated from genomic DNA with the immunoSEQ kit, following the manufacturer's recommendations. To prepare libraries, a first multiplex PCR with proprietary primers was run, followed by a second PCR that added unique barcodes, and a bead cleanup was done after each round. Each sample batch included a kit-provided positive control reaction and a negative control reaction. The final libraries were assessed on an Agilent 4200 TapeStation D1000 ScreenTape, pooled by volume, and quantified by qPCR. Sequencing was performed on an Illumina NextSeq500 using a MidOutput 150-cycle cartridge, with 156 Read1 cycles, 15 Index1 cycles, and the kit custom primers. The pooled library was loaded at around 1.1 pM, and approximately 18% PhiX control was spiked in. The study's own analysis went as follows. The vendor-processed data were analyzed in R, and a clonotype was defined as all T cells that share the same CDR3 nucleotide sequence. For clone abundance analyses, frequencies were normalized to the 10,000 most abundant clones per sample. Public T cell clones, averaging fewer than five per sample, were removed before analysis. An abundance difference of at least 32-fold between compartments was the criterion for calling clonotypes tumor-enriched or baseline blood-enriched. A beta-binomial differential abundance model was used to identify clonotypes that were expanded or contracted between blood time points. Similarity between tumor and blood repertoires was quantified using the Baroni-Urbani and Buser coefficient, and groups were compared with two-tailed Wilcoxon tests in R. TCRdb re-hosts the immuneACCESS table, in-frame sequences only. Its copies lack some clones; in the studies checked, an unresolved V gene accounts for under half of them, and the cause for the rest is not known. Clone size and the V and J calls come from that table; the DNA yielded D and trimming. Counted in this sample were roughly 140,000 clones; roughly 87% of them appeared once. The ten largest clones add up to around 13% of the sample.

Results and caveats for the whole study, not just this receptor: Dynamics of the blood repertoire were not tracked past 4 weeks after treatment. In blood, the top tumor clonotypes increased between baseline and 2 weeks post-radiation and then shrank by 4 weeks, which suggests that tumor-resident clones expanded only transiently. The single-armed trial design could not address effects of radiation dose or scheduling on the TCR repertoire. Because pretreatment tumor biopsies were not available, the baseline intratumoral presence of clonotypes could not be determined.

The CDR3 runs 11 amino acids, cysteine and phenylalanine included. Just the 33-base CDR3 DNA is kept, in frame starting at base 1. The CDR1 and CDR2 encoded by the germline V gene are MDHEN and SYDVKM. The sample was blood, taken from a patient whose treatment included radiotherapy and nephrectomy. This clonotype was sampled from a woman in her fifties or sixties with renal cell carcinoma. The rearrangement combines TRBV28 with TRBJ2-4, and TRBD1 may be the D gene, going by 6 matching bases. The bases are TGTGCCAGCAGTTCCGGGATACAGGGAAACTTC. Its protein is CASSSGIQGNF.